Included here is one T cell receptor beta chain sequence, with context. What it recognizes is unknown. The germline CDR1 and CDR2 sequences are SGDLS and YYNGEE. There are 15 residues in the CDR3. The V gene end was trimmed by 4 bases and the J gene end by 4 bases; junction bases not matched to a gene: 9. This record belongs to a study of cytomegalovirus exposure and HLA in healthy donors. Study-level results: Earlier findings revealed that most TCR beta V segments proved productive either about 87% or about 30% of the time. Analysis was performed later, and it showed HLA-associated TCR beta chains to be more clonally expanded than equally common others. Immune exposure data for these donors was limited to CMV serostatus.

The PCR was carried out with 60 Vbeta primers and 13 Jbeta primers. Here immunoSEQ multiplex PCR was the method, and the copy in TCRdb shows in-frame clones only, minus some. The sample lists about 90,000 clones, around 79% occurring once. This chain links TRBV9 with TRBJ2-5, with TRBD2 matching 8 bases. What was sequenced was PBMCs. This sequence originates from a woman in her thirties or forties in good health and CMV-seropositive. CDR3 in DNA: TGTGCCAGCAGCTTAGGACTAGCCGGACGAGAGACCCAGTACTTC. Translating it yields CASSLGLAGRETQYF.